This TCR beta chain is drawn from a study of cytomegalovirus exposure and HLA in healthy donors (dated by TCRdb to about 2017). Study-wide context: In an earlier analysis of roughly 590 of the donors, around 290 Gb of sequence data and some 120 million unique TCR beta sequences from 180 million or so T cells were reported. An early release that covered about 600 HLA-typed donors contained 300 to 350 gigabases of sequencing data and 80 million or so unique TCR sequences. Among the 398 genotyped donors, around 81% belonged to the genetic ancestry cluster associated with self-reported Caucasian donors. The study aimed to test whether signatures of past pathogen exposure could be identified by cataloging public T cell receptors. Using immunosequencing, the study profiled T cell repertoires from fewer than 700 subjects and related those repertoires to cytomegalovirus serostatus. Besides the first cohort of 666 subjects, a separate validation cohort made up of 120 different subjects was used. The study combined high-throughput TCR immunosequencing, statistical association of individual TCRs with disease status, and machine learning to predict cytomegalovirus infection status. In a later analysis, previously published TCR beta repertoires from 600 to 850 donors were re-analyzed and high-resolution HLA genotyping was added so that TCR occurrence patterns could be studied. Rather than using new phenotypic data, the later analysis identified candidate immune exposures from TCR beta sequences and from how often those sequences occurred across donors. An earlier analysis of 500 to 750 of the donors applied high-throughput TCR beta sequencing to assess whether each TCR beta V gene segment acted as functional or pseudogenic. Donor age, sex, ethnicity and CMV serostatus were compiled together with the repertoire data. A later genetic analysis took genome-wide SNP genotypes for about 55% of the 666 donors and used that subset as a discovery cohort. Every repertoire in the discovery cohort had been generated on one and the same sequencing platform. Both class I and class II loci were covered by HLA typing, at four-digit resolution. Typing coverage varied by locus: 629-630 donors for A, B, C, DRB1 and DQB1; roughly 510 for DQA1; more than 600 for DPA1; roughly 450 for DPB1. About five DR-DQ haplotypes were handled as single units for association and clustering because linkage in the cohort was strong. Among about 360 genotyped donors of the cohort, an average of approximately 230,000 unique TCR beta nucleotide sequences were sequenced per donor, around 20% of them non-productive. Broader findings and caveats from the paper: A later analysis found that TCR association rates varied across HLA loci, with DRB1 alleles showing the most associated TCRs and HLA-C alleles the fewest. In a later analysis, over 15,000 TCR beta sequences were associated with specific HLA alleles at a false discovery rate of 0.05. When HLA alleles, especially DR and DQ, strongly co-occurred, attributing TCR associations to individual alleles was difficult. About 17 rarely observed V segments, including chromosome 9 orphons, were excluded from the earlier analysis of a few hundred of the donors because counts were too low. A cluster of highly shared sequence variants was judged likely to represent a technical artifact of the sequencing pipeline. Because HLA typing was missing for some donors at each locus, association tests included only the typed subset. In a later analysis, HLA-associated TCR beta chains were found to be more clonally expanded and to have lower generation probabilities than equally common non-associated chains. Three of the identified cytomegalovirus-associated TCR beta chains were confirmed in vitro to be specific for cytomegalovirus antigens. Linkage disequilibrium might explain the correlated functional status among segregating V segments, but an unknown experimental factor could not be excluded. A later genetic analysis reported fewer N-insertions in productive TCRs among donors in an Asian-associated ancestry cluster than the roughly 620-donor mean. A later genetic analysis associated a missense DCLRE1C variant with V-gene and J-gene trimming of TCR beta chains, and an independent cohort replicated the association. Immune exposure information for the cohort was limited to CMV serostatus. Some IMGT-functional V segments, including TRBV6-2 and TRBV6-3, could not be told apart with the 87-base-pair reads, so those segments were excluded. A later analysis found that most CMV-associated TCR beta chains appeared HLA-restricted, with HLA associations seemingly driven largely by CMV exposure. Most TCR sequences were seen in very few donors, while some public TCRs were found in many individuals. Several of the top co-occurrence clusters appeared to be linked to parvovirus B19, influenza, CMV and Epstein-Barr virus, according to a later analysis. A further reported finding was that TCR beta sequences accurately predicted the HLA-A and HLA-B alleles for most subjects in the first cohort. In both the original and validation cohorts, the classifier was reported to diagnose cytomegalovirus status with high specificity and sensitivity. Presence/absence analyses assumed roughly uniform sequencing depth across donors, an assumption that may not hold. The cohort was sequenced for TCR beta chains only, and without alpha or paired-chain data the features that could be detected were limited. According to the authors, the approach could potentially be generalized to other disease states and immunological phenotypes. In an earlier analysis of about 550 of the donors, most TCR beta V segments were observed in productive rearrangements about 90% or about 30% of the time, broadly matching IMGT annotations. The study gave a list of 150 to 200 TCR beta chains associated with cytomegalovirus.

The receptor library was made with the immunoSEQ multiplex PCR assay. For the multiplex PCR, a mixture combining 60 forward primers for TCR Vbeta segments and 13 reverse primers for TCR Jbeta segments was used. Amplification of the CDR3 region of rearranged TCR beta genes was performed with a multiplex PCR assay on genomic DNA. The Illumina HiSeq System was used to sequence the amplified TCR beta libraries as 87-base-pair reads. In the source study's methods: A later analysis counted approximately 76 million unique TCR beta chains across the 666 repertoires, and some 11 million of these chains were shared by at least two donors. Raw reads were error-corrected and collapsed into unique sequences by a nearest-neighbor algorithm in which closely related sequences were merged to remove PCR and sequencing errors. CDR3 sequences were aligned to IMGT reference sequences to assign V, D and J gene segments. For a sequence to be retained, at least a six-nucleotide match to both a V gene segment and a J gene segment was required. Rearrangements were classified as productive when the CDR3 lacked stop codons and remained in frame with V and J, and all other rearrangements were classified as non-productive. CDR3 was defined by IMGT convention, running from the second conserved V-encoded cysteine to the conserved J-encoded phenylalanine. The earlier analysis of some 540 of the donors excluded any sequence lacking an unambiguous match to a single V gene segment. An earlier analysis of around 600 of the donors classified V segments as functional when productive rearrangements were above 56.7% and as segregating when the standard deviation between donors was above 5%. A statistical classification framework was developed to diagnose cytomegalovirus status using the catalog of TCR beta chain sequences. In a later analysis, V and J genes were assigned by comparing TCR nucleotide sequences against IMGT/GENE-DB human TR gene sequences. A later analysis assigned CDR3 sequences and most-parsimonious VDJ recombination scenarios with the TCRdist pipeline. In a later analysis, every TCR beta chain was defined by the combination of its CDR3 amino acid sequence and its V-gene family, and reads without a unique V-gene family were dropped. In a later analysis, 450 to 600 highly shared, low-generation-probability nucleotide sequences were removed to address suspected cross-contamination and a sequencing artifact. In a later analysis, a clonal expansion index for each public chain was calculated from normalized within-repertoire ranks of inferred template counts. Generation probabilities in a later analysis came from a VDJ recombination model fitted to out-of-frame rearrangements, and those results were checked against IGoR. In a later analysis, hypergeometric tests were used to score TCR-TCR, TCR-HLA and TCR-CMV co-occurrence, with a repertoire-size bias correction applied to TCR pairs. False discovery rates were estimated in a later analysis by permuting HLA or CMV assignments 20 times. In a later analysis, co-occurring TCRs were grouped using DBSCAN, and TCRdist sequence similarity was added for clustering within HLA-allele-positive subsets. For co-occurrence clustering, repertoires with fewer than 30,000 or more than 120,000 public chains were excluded, along with a handful of repertoires with anomalous nucleotide sharing. Drawn from immuneACCESS, this table holds only the in-frame rearrangements with V and J called that TCRdb kept. Clones are partly lost; checked studies trace under half to an unresolved V gene and leave the rest unexplained. V and J calls and clone size are given by that table; D and trimming were obtained from the DNA. This sample is represented by more than 150,000 clones; over 80% of them were singletons. The ten largest clonotypes hold about 1.6% of the sample.

As for this clone: Its target antigen remains unknown. Nothing much larger sits one base from this clone, and base qualities are not available.

V is cut back by 4 bases and J by 6 bases, with 4 bases in the junction unmatched. The germline V gene (reference sequence) yields SGHNT for CDR1 and YYREEE for CDR2. The cysteine opens and the phenylalanine closes a CDR3 of 14 amino acids. The retained sequence is limited to the CDR3, 42 bases, with the frame set at the first base. The cohort was made up of 666 healthy bone marrow donors. At the time of sampling, every cohort member was nominally healthy, though immune exposures that went unrecorded were likely present. The donor tested CMV seronegative and was one of the 352 seronegative cohort members. A peripheral blood sample was provided by each donor, and peripheral blood mononuclear cells were used for TCR beta sequencing. The Qiagen DNeasy Blood Extraction Kit was used to extract genomic DNA from the blood cell samples.

Sequencing was carried out using PBMCs. Recombination linked TRBV5-4 to TRBJ1-6, and TRBD1 matches 7 of the central bases. The sequence came from a man aged 35 to 55 in good health and CMV-seronegative. The CDR3 corresponds to CASSDYRGNSPLHF. The nucleotide sequence reads TGTGCCAGCAGCGATTACAGGGGTAATTCACCCCTCCACTTT. Full variable domain (CDR3 extended with the reference TRBV5-4 and TRBJ1-6 proteins): ETGVTQSPTHLIKTRGQQVTLRCSSQSGHNTVSWYQQALGQGPQFIFQYYREEENGRGNFPPRFSGLQFPNYSSELNVNALELDDSALYLCASSDYRGNSPLHFGNGTRLTVT.